A selection of T cell receptor beta chains follows, all from one sample in a study of ipilimumab plus nivolumab after autologous stem cell transplantation. The repertoire was sequenced with immunoSEQ multiplex PCR; TCRdb's copy has only in-frame clones and lacks some. The profile shows more than 13,000 clones, approximately 74% of them singletons. The sequenced sample was PBMCs, obtained in a trial of ipilimumab plus nivolumab as post-transplant consolidation. All receptors derive from a male donor with primary mediastinal lymphoma. Both conserved end residues are part of each CDR3. D genes are given only for firm matches. Clone size is given for some rows only: seen once, a few or many times, or a class if the clone is expanded.

few	.	TRBV2	TRBJ2-1	CASSGTRFDEQFF	TGTGCCAGCAGTGGTACTAGATTTGATGAGCAGTTCTTC
.	.	TRBV2	TRBJ2-5	CASRITETQYF	TGTGCCAGCAGAATTACTGAGACCCAGTACTTC
.	TRBD2	TRBV19	TRBJ2-5	CASSSSGQETQYF	TGTGCCAGTAGTTCTAGCGGGCAAGAGACCCAGTACTTC
.	.	TRBV6-5	TRBJ1-5	CASSPTAINQPQHF	TGTGCCAGCAGCCCGACAGCTATCAATCAGCCCCAGCATTTT
few	.	TRBV25-1	TRBJ2-4	CASRPPGWDIQYF	TGTGCCAGCAGACCCCCAGGGTGGGACATTCAGTACTTC
.	.	TRBV28	TRBJ1-6	CASSWWGGSYNSPLHF	TGTGCCAGCAGCTGGTGGGGGGGCTCCTATAATTCACCCCTCCACTTT
once	TRBD1	TRBV28	TRBJ1-1	CASSVQGAMEEAFF	TGTGCCAGCAGTGTCCAGGGGGCAATGGAGGAAGCTTTCTTT
medium-sized	TRBD1	TRBV10-1	TRBJ1-4	CASTHRGRGEKLFF	TGCGCCAGCACCCACAGGGGGCGCGGTGAAAAACTGTTTTTT
.	.	TRBV28	TRBJ2-1	CASGGDHLTYNEQFF	TGTGCCAGCGGTGGGGATCACCTAACCTACAATGAGCAGTTCTTC
.	.	TRBV6-5	TRBJ1-3	CASSRASGNTIYF	TGTGCCAGCAGTAGGGCATCTGGAAACACCATATATTTT
.	TRBD1	TRBV7-3	TRBJ1-1	CASSPTGGGGNTEAFF	TGTGCCAGCAGCCCAACAGGGGGCGGAGGGAACACTGAAGCTTTCTTT
.	TRBD1	TRBV6-5	TRBJ1-2	CASSKQGRIYGYTF	TGTGCCAGCAGCAAACAGGGGCGTATCTATGGCTACACCTTC
.	.	TRBV28	TRBJ2-3	CASTLETGLTDTQYF	TGTGCCAGCACTCTTGAGACGGGCCTCACAGATACGCAGTATTTT
.	.	TRBV9	TRBJ1-6	CASSVARAGSPLHF	TGTGCCAGCAGCGTAGCCAGGGCCGGATCACCCCTCCACTTT
.	.	TRBV6-6	TRBJ1-6	CATYSSYNSPLHF	TGTGCCACCTACAGCTCCTATAATTCACCCCTCCACTTT
.	TRBD1	TRBV2	TRBJ2-1	CASTLDRGSYNEQFF	TGTGCCAGCACCTTGGACAGGGGCTCATACAATGAGCAGTTCTTC
.	TRBD1	TRBV7-3	TRBJ2-1	CASSLSPGQSSYNEQFF	TGTGCCAGCAGCTTAAGCCCGGGACAGAGCTCCTACAATGAGCAGTTCTTC
once	TRBD1	TRBV10-2	TRBJ2-7	CASSLGGQGPKQYF	TGCGCCAGCAGTTTAGGAGGACAGGGCCCCAAGCAGTACTTC
.	.	TRBV5-5	TRBJ2-6	CASSLAAAGANVLTF	TGTGCCAGCAGCTTGGCGGCTGCGGGGGCCAACGTCCTGACTTTC
.	.	TRBV5-1	TRBJ1-5	CASSARGPQHF	TGTGCCAGCAGCGCACGGGGGCCCCAGCATTTT
.	TRBD2	TRBV6-1	TRBJ2-6	CASSERGSGIHSGANVLTF	TGTGCCAGCAGTGAAAGGGGTAGCGGGATCCACTCTGGGGCCAACGTCCTGACTTTC
.	TRBD2	TRBV9	TRBJ2-3	CASSVATSGVTDTQYF	TGTGCCAGCAGCGTAGCTACTAGCGGAGTCACAGATACGCAGTATTTT
.	.	TRBV7-6	TRBJ2-5	CASSLNQGTQYF	TGTGCCAGCAGCTTAAATCAGGGGACCCAGTACTTC
few	TRBD1	TRBV5-1	TRBJ2-6	CASSSTGVSSGANVLTF	TGCGCCAGCAGCTCGACAGGGGTTTCCTCTGGGGCCAACGTCCTGACTTTC
few	.	TRBV5-1	TRBJ1-1	CASSLESGNTEAFF	TGCGCCAGCAGCTTGGAGTCGGGGAACACTGAAGCTTTCTTT
.	TRBD1	TRBV27	TRBJ2-1	CASSLSRGLNEQFF	TGTGCCAGCAGTTTGTCAAGGGGGCTGAATGAGCAGTTCTTC
few	TRBD2	TRBV7-2	TRBJ2-7	CASSSQRGGYEQYF	TGTGCCAGCAGCTCCCAGCGGGGGGGCTACGAGCAGTACTTC
.	.	TRBV18	TRBJ2-4	CASSPPGSLAKNIQYF	TGTGCCAGCTCACCACCGGGGTCTCTAGCCAAAAACATTCAGTACTTC
.	.	TRBV28	TRBJ2-1	CASSLKLYEQFF	TGTGCCAGCAGTTTGAAGCTGTATGAGCAGTTCTTC
.	TRBD1	TRBV27	TRBJ2-1	CASSLETGATYNEQFF	TGTGCCAGCAGTCTAGAGACAGGGGCCACGTACAATGAGCAGTTCTTC
.	.	TRBV10-1	TRBJ2-7	CASSESMVPYEQYF	TGCGCCAGCAGTGAGTCGATGGTCCCCTACGAGCAGTACTTC
.	TRBD2	TRBV4-1	TRBJ2-4	CASSQDPAGANIQYF	TGCGCCAGCAGCCAAGATCCAGCGGGAGCCAACATTCAGTACTTC
.	TRBD1	TRBV11-2	TRBJ2-3	CASSPDRADTQYF	TGTGCCAGCAGCCCGGACAGGGCAGATACGCAGTATTTT
.	TRBD1	TRBV19	TRBJ2-1	CASRRDRYNEQFF	TGTGCCAGTAGACGGGACAGGTACAATGAGCAGTTCTTC
.	.	TRBV7-9	TRBJ1-5	CASSSTGHPNQPQHF	TGTGCCAGCAGCTCCACGGGGCATCCCAATCAGCCCCAGCATTTT
.	.	TRBV10-3	TRBJ1-3	CAISETLSGNTIYF	TGTGCCATCAGTGAGACGCTCTCTGGAAACACCATATATTTT
medium-sized	.	TRBV5-1	TRBJ2-7	CASSGPSYEQYF	TGCGCCAGCAGCGGTCCCTCCTACGAGCAGTACTTC
.	.	TRBV5-4	TRBJ2-5	CASSFPGEGTQYF	TGTGCCAGCAGCTTCCCAGGGGAAGGGACCCAGTACTTC
.	.	TRBV11-1	TRBJ1-3	CASSRRQASSGNTIYF	TGTGCCAGCAGCAGACGACAGGCCTCCTCTGGAAACACCATATATTTT
once	.	TRBV5-1	TRBJ2-2	CASSLDHDPAGELFF	TGCGCCAGCAGCTTGGATCATGACCCCGCAGGGGAGCTGTTTTTT
once	.	TRBV5-1	TRBJ1-1	CASSADTTPNTEAFF	TGCGCCAGCAGCGCGGACACGACGCCGAACACTGAAGCTTTCTTT
.	.	TRBV19	TRBJ1-3	CASSMSRNTIYF	TGTGCCAGTAGTATGTCTCGAAACACCATATATTTT
.	.	TRBV6-1	TRBJ1-5	CASSEGNFNQPQHF	TGTGCCAGCAGTGAGGGCAACTTCAATCAGCCCCAGCATTTT
few	.	TRBV2	TRBJ1-1	CASRVEVPEAFF	TGTGCCAGCAGAGTTGAGGTTCCTGAAGCTTTCTTT
.	.	TRBV6-1	TRBJ1-2	CATPGVYYGYTF	TGTGCCACCCCAGGGGTTTACTATGGCTACACCTTC
.	TRBD2	TRBV5-8	TRBJ2-5	CASSRGDRMFQETQYF	TGTGCCAGCAGCCGGGGGGATCGAATGTTCCAAGAGACCCAGTACTTC
.	.	TRBV5-6	TRBJ2-7	CASSLTAADEQYF	TGTGCCAGCAGCTTGACAGCGGCCGACGAGCAGTACTTC
.	TRBD1	TRBV6-1	TRBJ1-1	CASSARQGGVMNTEAFF	TGTGCCAGCAGTGCGAGACAGGGGGGAGTGATGAACACTGAAGCTTTCTTT
.	.	TRBV9	TRBJ1-1	CASSSEPTEAFF	TGTGCCAGCAGCTCGGAACCCACTGAAGCTTTCTTT
.	.	TRBV6-5	TRBJ2-2	CASRAGLTTGELFF	TGTGCCAGCAGAGCCGGACTTACCACCGGGGAGCTGTTTTTT
once	.	TRBV5-1	TRBJ2-7	CASSPGTGGPTSEQYF	TGCGCCAGCAGCCCAGGCACAGGAGGGCCTACCTCCGAGCAGTACTTC
once	TRBD2	TRBV29-1	TRBJ2-5	CSVGGASGQETQYF	TGCAGCGTAGGTGGGGCTAGCGGACAAGAGACCCAGTACTTC
.	.	TRBV28	TRBJ2-2	CASSLLSLRGSRTGELFF	TGTGCCAGCAGTTTATTGTCCCTTCGGGGGTCGAGGACCGGGGAGCTGTTTTTT